This TCR beta chain was captured in a study of cytomegalovirus exposure and HLA in healthy donors. Study-wide context: Early release data held 85 million or so unique TCRs from HLA-typed donors.

Both 60 Vbeta primers and 13 Jbeta primers went into the PCR. The data were produced by immunoSEQ multiplex PCR, yet TCRdb's version contains in-frame clones alone and is incomplete. Among around 100,000 clones, 79% were seen once, and the ten largest hold roughly 3.9%. With V trimmed by 0 bases and J by 4 bases, 6 bases remained unmatched. Germline CDR1 is SGHAT and CDR2 is FQNNGV. This CDR3 contains 16 residues. The chain is built from TRBV11-2 and TRBJ2-3, with 8 bases matching TRBD2. The sample taken for sequencing was PBMCs. The origin of this receptor is a man aged 50 or older in good health and CMV-seropositive. This CDR3 reads CASSLETGGGADTQYF. CDR3 nucleotide sequence: TGTGCCAGCAGCTTAGAAACGGGAGGGGGGGCAGATACGCAGTATTTT. Complete variable domain (other parts from reference TRBV11-2 and TRBJ2-3): EAGVAQSPRYKIIEKRQSVAFWCNPISGHATLYWYQQILGQGPKLLIQFQNNGVVDDSQLPKDRFSAERLKGVDSTLKIQPAKLEDSAVYLCASSLETGGGADTQYFGPGTRLTVL.